Presented here are 24 T cell receptor beta chains from one specimen sequenced in a study of cytomegalovirus exposure and HLA in healthy donors. A multiplex PCR was run with 60 Vbeta primers and 13 Jbeta primers. The data were produced by immunoSEQ multiplex PCR, yet TCRdb's version contains in-frame clones alone and is incomplete. The table has around 150,000 clones, about 80% seen once. Sequences were obtained from PBMCs. The receptors originated from a woman aged 50 to 60 in good health and CMV-seropositive.

The chain uses TRBV5-1 and TRBJ1-1; D may be TRBD1 (6 bases). Per germline, CDR1 SGHRS and CDR2 YFSETQ. The CDR3 consists of 15 residues. V was trimmed by 1 base and J by 1 base, leaving 11 bases between them. The CDR3 loop reads CASSLMQGRNTEAFF. The DNA of the CDR3 is TGCGCCAGCAGCTTGATGCAGGGGAGGAACACTGAAGCTTTCTTT.

As DNA, the CDR3 is TGTGCCAGCAGCTACATTACAGGGGGGGAGACCCAGTACTTC. Translating it yields CASSYITGGETQYF. The genes are TRBV7-2 and TRBJ2-5; TRBD1 matches 8 bases. This CDR3 comprises 14 residues. V gave up 4 bases and J gave up 5 bases; unmatched junction bases: 6. Germline values: CDR1 SGHTA, CDR2 FQGNSA.

A single count supports this clone. The same CDR3 arises from other DNA sequences in this sample as well. V and J are TRBV6-5 and TRBJ1-4; D ambiguous. Trimming pared 7 bases from V and 0 bases from J, leaving 9 bases between. Germline CDR1 is MNHEY and CDR2 is SVGAGI. The CDR3 runs to 14 residues. The CDR3 region has the DNA TGTGCCAGCAAGCGCGGCTCAACTAATGAAAAACTGTTTTTT. This translates into CASKRGSTNEKLFF.

This clone turned up a few times. This chain joins TRBV14 and TRBJ2-1; tentatively, D is TRBD1 (6 bases). There are 16 residues in the CDR3. Germline-derived CDR1 and CDR2 are SGHDN and FVKESK. V gave up 1 base and J gave up 0 bases, with 10 bases separating them. The CDR3 protein is CASSQGGRYSYNEQFF. The CDR3 region has the DNA TGTGCCAGCAGCCAAGGGGGGCGATACTCCTACAATGAGCAGTTCTTC.

This chain connects TRBV25-1 to TRBJ2-1; 8 bases are shared with TRBD2. The length of the CDR3 is 14 residues. Germline CDR1 reads MGHDK; CDR2 reads SYGVNS. V trimming: 6 bases; J trimming: 4 bases; junction bases outside the gene matches: 5. The CDR3, as DNA: TGTGCCAGCAGCGTAGCGGGATTTTACAATGAGCAGTTCTTC. Translation gives CASSVAGFYNEQFF.

V gene TRBV28 combines with J gene TRBJ2-7, with D maybe TRBD1 (6 bases). The germline gives CDR1 MDHEN, CDR2 SYDVKM. This CDR3 has 12 amino acids. Trimming pared 7 bases from V and 3 bases from J, leaving 10 bases between. CDR3 sequence reads: CASTDRLYEQYF. CDR3 nucleotide sequence: TGTGCCAGCACGGACAGACTCTACGAGCAGTACTTC. Drawing the rest from reference TRBV28 and TRBJ2-7, the complete variable domain is DVKVTQSSRYLVKRTGEKVFLECVQDMDHENMFWYRQDPGLGLRLIYFSYDVKMKEKGDIPEGYSVSREKKERFSLILESASTNQTSMYLCASTDRLYEQYFGPGTRLTVT.

The CDR3: CASTLLFRELFF. CDR3 sequence (DNA): TGTGCCAGCACCCTCCTATTTCGGGAGCTGTTTTTT. The rearrangement joins TRBV5-8 to TRBJ2-2; D gene unclear. The V gene's germline CDR1 is SGHTS and CDR2 YDEGEE. CDR3 size: 12 residues. V was cut by 6 bases and J by 9 bases, with 12 bases left in between.

The V gene is TRBV7-2, the J gene TRBJ2-3; TRBD2 matches at 9 bases. The CDR3 has 16 residues. Germline-derived CDR1 and CDR2 are SGHTA and FQGNSA. V trimming: 10 bases; J trimming: 5 bases; junction bases outside the gene matches: 16. CDR3: CATRSGGGGALDTQYF. The CDR3 DNA is TGTGCCACCAGGTCAGGTGGCGGGGGGGCCTTAGATACGCAGTATTTT. Based on the CDR3 plus reference TRBV7-2 and TRBJ2-3, the full variable domain is GAGVSQSPSNKVTEKGKDVELRCDPISGHTALYWYRQSLGQGLEFLIYFQGNSAPDKSGLPSDRFSAERTGGSVSTLTIQRTQQEDSAVYLCATRSGGGGALDTQYFGPGTRLTVL.

V usage is TRBV5-1 and J usage is TRBJ2-1; D call uncertain. CDR1 and CDR2 from the germline V gene are SGHRS and YFSETQ. Trimming took off 4 bases at V and 0 bases at J, with 14 bases between the two ends. This CDR3 has 16 amino acids. In nucleotides, the CDR3 is TGCGCCAGCAGCCTGGAGCCCAAGAGCTCCTACAATGAGCAGTTCTTC. Translating gives CASSLEPKSSYNEQFF.

The rearrangement joins TRBV15 to TRBJ1-2, with D perhaps TRBD1 (5 bases). The CDR3 extends over 15 amino acids. Germline-derived CDR1 and CDR2 are LNHNV and YYDKDF (reference sequence). The V end lost 3 bases, the J end lost 5 bases, and 16 bases lay between the germline ends. In nucleotides, the CDR3 is TGTGCCACCAGCAGCGACAGTGGGCGGATTTATGGCTACACCTTC. Amino acids: CATSSDSGRIYGYTF.

The gene calls are TRBV4-2 and TRBJ2-3, with 13 bases that match TRBD2. The length of the CDR3 is 18 residues. The germline CDR1 and CDR2 sequences are LGHNA and YNFKEQ. Trimming at V came to 4 bases and at J to 1 base, leaving 8 bases not matched to a gene. Here the CDR3 reads CASSPGLAGTSRTDTQYF. In nucleotides, the CDR3 is TGTGCCAGCAGCCCGGGACTAGCGGGGACCTCTCGCACAGATACGCAGTATTTT.

The chain carries TRBV9 and TRBJ2-2; TRBD1 matches at 9 bases. J gave up 0 bases and V 0 bases, and 3 bases lay outside the gene matches. The length of the CDR3 is 17 residues. Germline assignment: CDR1 SGDLS and CDR2 YYNGEE. DNA of the CDR3: TGTGCCAGCAGCGTAGCCCGGACAGGGGCGAACACCGGGGAGCTGTTTTTT. Protein product: CASSVARTGANTGELFF.

The CDR3 spells CASSPPGQGPNQPQHF. The CDR3 DNA reads TGTGCCAGCAGTCCCCCAGGACAGGGACCAAATCAGCCCCAGCATTTT. The chain is built from TRBV6-6 and TRBJ1-5, with TRBD1 matching over 8 bases. Germline V gene sequence: CDR1 MNHNY, CDR2 SVGAGI (reference sequence). Trimming removed 5 bases from V and 4 bases from J; junction bases left unmatched: 10. The CDR3 has 16 residues.

This rearrangement joins TRBV7-9 to TRBJ2-5; 7 nucleotides line up with TRBD2. CDR3 length: 15 residues. Germline V lookup: CDR1 SEHNR, CDR2 FQNEAQ (reference sequence). The junction had 2 bases not matched to a gene; V was cut back by 1 base and J by 0 bases. CDR3 in DNA: TGTGCCAGCAGCTTAGGGGGGGGTTACCAAGAGACCCAGTACTTC. This translates into CASSLGGGYQETQYF. The entire variable domain, with the rest obtained from reference TRBV7-9 and TRBJ2-5, is as follows: DTGVSQNPRHKITKRGQNVTFRCDPISEHNRLYWYRQTLGQGPEFLTYFQNEAQLEKSRLLSDRFSAERPKGSFSTLEIQRTEQGDSAMYLCASSLGGGYQETQYFGPGTRLLVL.

V gene TRBV5-1 combines with J gene TRBJ1-2, with 8 bases fitting TRBD1. The CDR3 contains 16 residues. V lost 2 bases and J lost 3; bases outside the gene matches: 9. The germline V gene encodes CDR1 SGHRS and CDR2 YFSETQ. The CDR3 DNA sequence: TGCGCCAGCAGCTTATCTCAGGGGGCGGACTACTATGGCTACACCTTC. It yields the protein CASSLSQGADYYGYTF.

This sequence joins TRBV7-9 and TRBJ1-1; D possibly corresponds to TRBD1 (5 bases). The V and J ends lost 7 bases and 4 bases respectively, with 13 bases between them. This CDR3 is built from 13 residues. The germline CDR1 and CDR2 sequences are SEHNR and FQNEAQ (reference sequence). The CDR3 coding sequence is TGTGCCAGCACCGCATCGGGGGGCACTGAAGCTTTCTTT. This gives the protein CASTASGGTEAFF.

The chain has TRBV2 and TRBJ2-1; a weak D match, TRBD1 (6 bases). Trimming cost V 8 bases and J 0 bases, with 11 bases left between them. Germline loops: CDR1 SNHLY, CDR2 FYNNEI. The CDR3 is made up of 14 amino acids. The CDR3 DNA reads as TGTGCCAGCTTCCGGGACAACTCCTACAATGAGCAGTTCTTC. This encodes CASFRDNSYNEQFF.

This clone has just one count. The chain uses TRBV7-2 and TRBJ1-2; D gene uncertain. The length of the CDR3 is 16 residues. Trimming stripped 1 base from V and 2 bases from J, with 14 bases between. Germline-derived CDR1 and CDR2 are SGHTA and FQGNSA. The CDR3 DNA follows: TGTGCCAGCAGCTTAGGGTATCAGAAAACGAACTATGGCTACACCTTC. Its protein is CASSLGYQKTNYGYTF.

V usage is TRBV6-1 and J usage is TRBJ2-5; perhaps TRBD1 as D (6 bases). The CDR3 is 15 amino acids. V lost 4 bases and J 1 base, leaving 13 bases between the germline ends. The germline V gene has CDR1 MNHNS and CDR2 SASEGT. The CDR3 nucleotides are TGTGCCAGCAGTGTCTCACAGGGAACCCAAGAGACCCAGTACTTC. The encoded protein is CASSVSQGTQETQYF.

This clone has just a few counts. The V gene is TRBV9, the J gene TRBJ1-6, with D unresolved. The CDR3 covers 14 residues. In germline, CDR1 is SGDLS, CDR2 YYNGEE. V was cut by 2 bases and J by 8 bases, with 11 bases left in between. CDR3 sequence reads: CASSVEDGDSPLHF. CDR3 DNA: TGTGCCAGCAGCGTGGAGGACGGAGATTCACCCCTCCACTTT. The whole variable domain, remainder taken from reference TRBV9 and TRBJ1-6, is DSGVTQTPKHLITATGQRVTLRCSPRSGDLSVYWYQQSLDQGLQFLIQYYNGEERAKGNILERFSAQQFPDLHSELNLSSLELGDSALYFCASSVEDGDSPLHFGNGTRLTVT.

A note on this clone: The same CDR3 is also encoded by other DNA sequences in this sample. J is TRBJ1-2 and V is TRBV5-4, with D possibly matching TRBD1 (6 bases). Germline values: CDR1 SGHNT, CDR2 YYREEE (reference sequence). This CDR3 spans 14 amino acids. The V gene lost 0 bases and the J gene lost 0 bases, with 6 bases spanning the gap. The CDR3 loop reads CASSLGQANYGYTF. CDR3 coding DNA: TGTGCCAGCAGCTTGGGACAGGCTAACTATGGCTACACCTTC.

This clone was detected only once. V and J are TRBV7-2 and TRBJ1-2; D is undetermined. From germline, CDR1 is SGHTA and CDR2 FQGNSA. The CDR3 contains 14 residues. Trimming removed 4 bases at V and 6 bases at J, with 15 bases between. CDR3 protein: CASSSLPQVDGYTF. CDR3 DNA: TGTGCCAGCAGCTCATTGCCCCAGGTTGATGGCTACACCTTC.

The rearrangement joins TRBV5-1 to TRBJ2-3; 14 positions match TRBD2. V lost 4 bases to trimming and J lost 4 bases; unmatched junction nucleotides: 8. The germline V gene encodes CDR1 SGHRS and CDR2 YFSETQ. The CDR3 runs to 17 residues. Here the CDR3 reads CASSELTSGGAADTQYF. The CDR3, as DNA: TGCGCCAGCAGCGAACTGACTAGCGGGGGGGCCGCAGATACGCAGTATTTT.

V is TRBV7-9 and J is TRBJ2-5; 10 nucleotides match TRBD1. The J call is doubtful: the DNA matches TRBJ2-7 better. Germline V lookup: CDR1 SEHNR, CDR2 FQNEAQ (reference sequence). This CDR3 spans 16 amino acids. The CDR3 reads CASSSTGGTGDHEQYF. The CDR3 nucleotides read TGTGCCAGCAGCTCCACTGGCGGGACAGGGGACCACGAGCAGTACTTC.